This T cell receptor beta chain emerged from a study of blood T cells in healthy people across ages. Germline V lookup: CDR1 SGHRS, CDR2 YFSETQ. The CDR3 consists of 12 residues. This clonotype was counted many times. Mismatch with germline at one junction end may stem from a read error. PCR was performed a second time for roughly 6 to 12 cycles using a sample-barcoded 5' primer and a J-beta primer mix. In TCRdb, the 5' RACE reads were re-called with MiXCR into one record per CDR3 protein. The sample has about 1.6 million distinct CDR3 sequences, almost 35% seen once. V is TRBV5-1 and J is TRBJ2-1; weak D call: TRBD1 (5 bases). The sample comprised blood. The origin of this receptor is a woman younger than 45 in good health. CDR3 in DNA: TGTGCCAGCAGTTCGCAGGGAAATGAGCAGTTCTTC. It codes for CASSSQGNEQFF. Full variable domain (remainder filled in from reference TRBV5-1 and TRBJ2-1): KAGVTQTPRYLIKTRGQQVTLSCSPISGHRSVSWYQQTPGQGLQFLFEYFSETQRNKGNFPGRFSGRQFSNSRSEMNVSTLELGDSALYLCASSSQGNEQFFGPGTRLTVL.